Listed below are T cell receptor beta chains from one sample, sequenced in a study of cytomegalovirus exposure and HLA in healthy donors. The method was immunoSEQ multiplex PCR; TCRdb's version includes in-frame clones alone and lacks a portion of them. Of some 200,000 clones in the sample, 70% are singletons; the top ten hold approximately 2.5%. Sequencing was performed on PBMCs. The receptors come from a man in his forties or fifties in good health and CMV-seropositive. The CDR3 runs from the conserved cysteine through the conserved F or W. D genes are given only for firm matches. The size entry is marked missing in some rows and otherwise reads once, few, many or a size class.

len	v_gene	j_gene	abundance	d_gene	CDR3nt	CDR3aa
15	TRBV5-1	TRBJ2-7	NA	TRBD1	TGCGCCAGCAGCCGCAATGGACAGGCCTTCTACGAGCAGTACTTC	CASSRNGQAFYEQYF
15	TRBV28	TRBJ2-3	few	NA	TGTGCCAGCAGTATTGGGCAATTTCAAGTAGATACGCAGTATTTT	CASSIGQFQVDTQYF
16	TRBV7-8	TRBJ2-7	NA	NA	TGTGCCAGCAGCTTAGAGGGATCAAAGCGGCCCTACGAGCAGTACTTC	CASSLEGSKRPYEQYF
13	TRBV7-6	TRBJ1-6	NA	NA	TGTGCCAGCAGCTTAGATCGGGGTTCCCCCCTCCACTTT	CASSLDRGSPLHF
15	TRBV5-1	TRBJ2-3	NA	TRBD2	TGCGCCAGCAGACTAGCGGGGGGAAAAACAGATACGCAGTATTTT	CASRLAGGKTDTQYF
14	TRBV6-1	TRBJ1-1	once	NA	TGTGCCAGCAGTTCCTGGGACAAGAACACTGAAGCTTTCTTT	CASSSWDKNTEAFF
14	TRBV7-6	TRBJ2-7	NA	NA	TGTGCCAGCAGCTTGCGGACAGAATCCTACGAGCAGTACTTC	CASSLRTESYEQYF
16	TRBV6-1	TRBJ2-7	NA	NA	TGTGCCAGCAGCGAACCTTTGGCAGGGGTTTTGGACGAGCAGTACTTC	CASSEPLAGVLDEQYF
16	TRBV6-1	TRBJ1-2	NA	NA	TGTGCCAGCAGTGAACGCGGAGGGGTTCAGGTCTATGGCTACACCTTC	CASSERGGVQVYGYTF
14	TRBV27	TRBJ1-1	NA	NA	TGTGCCAGCAGTCCTGACACCTGGAACACTGAAGCTTTCTTT	CASSPDTWNTEAFF
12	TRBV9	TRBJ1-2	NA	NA	TGTGCCAGCAGCGTTAGCGGTGGGGGCTACACCTTC	CASSVSGGGYTF
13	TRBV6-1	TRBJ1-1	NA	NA	TGTGCCAGCAGTTCGGGACAGAACACTGAAGCTTTCTTT	CASSSGQNTEAFF
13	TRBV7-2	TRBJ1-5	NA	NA	TGTGCCAGCCGAGGAGATAGCAATCAGCCCCAGCATTTT	CASRGDSNQPQHF
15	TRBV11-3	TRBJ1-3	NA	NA	TGTGCCAGCAGCTCCTGGGCTCTTCGGGGAAACACCATATATTTT	CASSSWALRGNTIYF
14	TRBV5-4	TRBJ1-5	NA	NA	TGTGCCAGCAGCTTGGCGGGTTCGAAGCAGCCCCAGCATTTT	CASSLAGSKQPQHF
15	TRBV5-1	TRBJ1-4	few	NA	TGCGCCAGCAGCTTGGGGCCGACGGGTAATGAAAAACTGTTTTTT	CASSLGPTGNEKLFF
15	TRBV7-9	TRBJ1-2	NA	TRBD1	TGTGCCAGCACCATAGGGACAGGGGCCGACTATGGCTACACCTTC	CASTIGTGADYGYTF
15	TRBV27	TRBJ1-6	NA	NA	TGTGCCAGCAGCTCCTGGGACATTTCGAATTCACCCCTCCACTTT	CASSSWDISNSPLHF
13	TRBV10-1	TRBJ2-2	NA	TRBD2	TGCGCCAGCAGTGGGGAGGGGACCGGGGAGCTGTTTTTT	CASSGEGTGELFF
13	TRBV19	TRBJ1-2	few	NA	TGTGCCAGTAGTATAGGACAGGAGTATGGCTACACCTTC	CASSIGQEYGYTF
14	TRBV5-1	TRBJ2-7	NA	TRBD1	TGCGCCAGCAGCGCTGGACAGGGGGGGTACGAGCAGTACTTC	CASSAGQGGYEQYF
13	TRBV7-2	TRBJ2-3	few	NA	TGTGCCAGCAGTCGACTAGTCACAGATACGCAGTATTTT	CASSRLVTDTQYF
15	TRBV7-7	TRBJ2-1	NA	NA	TGTGCCAGCAGCTTAGTGGCAGGCTCCTACAATGAGCAGTTCTTC	CASSLVAGSYNEQFF
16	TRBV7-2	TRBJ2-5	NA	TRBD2	TGTGCCAGCAGCTGGGGACTAGCGGGGGTGGGAGAGACCCAGTACTTC	CASSWGLAGVGETQYF
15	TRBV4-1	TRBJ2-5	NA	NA	TGCGCCAGCAGCCAAGCCGGGAAGTACCAAGAGACCCAGTACTTC	CASSQAGKYQETQYF
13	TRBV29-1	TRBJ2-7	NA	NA	TGCAGCGTTGGGCACAGGCTCTCCTACGAGCAGTACTTC	CSVGHRLSYEQYF
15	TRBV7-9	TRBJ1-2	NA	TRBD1	TGTGCCAGCAGCATCGGGACAGCCATTAACTATGGCTACACCTTC	CASSIGTAINYGYTF
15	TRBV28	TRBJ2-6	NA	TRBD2	TGTGCCAGCAGCGGGGGGGCCGCTGGGGCCAACGTCCTGACTTTC	CASSGGAAGANVLTF
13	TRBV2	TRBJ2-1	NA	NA	TGTGCCAGCACCACGGACAGATACAATGAGCAGTTCTTC	CASTTDRYNEQFF
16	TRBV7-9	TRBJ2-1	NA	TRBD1	TGTGCCAGCAGCTCCCGGCCGGGACAGGGGGCGAATGAGCAGTTCTTC	CASSSRPGQGANEQFF
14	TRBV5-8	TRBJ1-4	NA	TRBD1	TGTGCCAGCAGCTTGGGGGACAGGGTCGAAAAACTGTTTTTT	CASSLGDRVEKLFF
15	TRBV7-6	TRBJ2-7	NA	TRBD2	TGTGCCAGCAGTCCACTAGCGGGGGCCCCTTACGAGCAGTACTTC	CASSPLAGAPYEQYF
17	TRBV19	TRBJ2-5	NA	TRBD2	TGTGCCAGTAGTTTGGGACTAGCGGGGGGAGTACAAGAGACCCAGTACTTC	CASSLGLAGGVQETQYF
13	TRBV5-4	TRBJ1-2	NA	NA	TGTGCCAGCAGCTTGCCGGCGGGAAGGGGCTACACCTTC	CASSLPAGRGYTF
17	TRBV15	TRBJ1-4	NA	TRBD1	TGTGCCACCAGCAGAGGGCCAGGGGGCACAAGCGGAGAAAAACTGTTTTTT	CATSRGPGGTSGEKLFF
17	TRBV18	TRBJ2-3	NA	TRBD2	TGTGCCAGCTCACCGGTTCCGGGACTAGCGGTCACAGATACGCAGTATTTT	CASSPVPGLAVTDTQYF
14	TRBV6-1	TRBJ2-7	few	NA	TGTGCCAGCGCCCCGGCCAGGGTAGGGCTCGAGCAGTACTTC	CASAPARVGLEQYF
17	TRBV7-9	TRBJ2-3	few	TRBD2	TGTTCCAGCAGCTTGGCCCTCTCTGGAGCGGGGGGGCATACGCAGTATTTT	CSSSLALSGAGGHTQYF
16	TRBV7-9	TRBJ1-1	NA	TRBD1	TGTGCCAGCAGTTCCGGACAGGGAAGGATGAACACTGAAGCTTTCTTT	CASSSGQGRMNTEAFF
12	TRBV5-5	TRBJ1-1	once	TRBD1	TGTGCCAGCAGCTTGAGAACAGGGGAGGCTTTCTTT	CASSLRTGEAFF
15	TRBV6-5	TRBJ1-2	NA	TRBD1	TGTGCCAGCAGAACCGGGACAGGACCCCTGAGAGGCTACACCTTC	CASRTGTGPLRGYTF
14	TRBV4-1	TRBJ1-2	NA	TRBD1	TGCGCCAGCAGCCAAGCAGGGGGCGCCGGGGGCTACACCTTC	CASSQAGGAGGYTF
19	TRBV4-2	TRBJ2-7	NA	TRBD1	TGTGCCAGCAGCCAACCAAGGGACAGGGACTATCGGGTTTCGGTGGGGCAGTACTTC	CASSQPRDRDYRVSVGQYF
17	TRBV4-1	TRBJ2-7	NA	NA	TGCGCCAGCAGCCAAGGTAGTTCGCGGACACACCTCTACGAGCAGTACTTC	CASSQGSSRTHLYEQYF
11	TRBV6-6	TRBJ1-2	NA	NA	TGTGCTTCTGAGCGCGGGGATGGCTACACCTTC	CASERGDGYTF
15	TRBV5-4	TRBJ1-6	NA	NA	TGTGCCAGCAGCTTGGCCGGGACTCCAAATTCACCCCTCCACTTT	CASSLAGTPNSPLHF
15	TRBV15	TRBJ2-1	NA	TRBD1	TGTGCCACCAGCAGAGTTGGACAGGGGTCCCATGAGCAGTTCTTC	CATSRVGQGSHEQFF
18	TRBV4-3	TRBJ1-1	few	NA	TGCGCCAGCAGCCATCCGCCCCCTGGGCGCGGAGGGAACACTGAAGCTTTCTTT	CASSHPPPGRGGNTEAFF
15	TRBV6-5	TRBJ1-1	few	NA	TGTGCCAGCAGTTACTCAGGAGGGCTGAACACTGAAGCTTTCTTT	CASSYSGGLNTEAFF
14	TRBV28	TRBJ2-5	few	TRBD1	TGTGCCAGCAGTTTGATTGGGACAGCTGAGACCCAGTACTTC	CASSLIGTAETQYF
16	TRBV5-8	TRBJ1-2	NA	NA	TGTGCCAGCATCCGAAGGGGTGGCCTCCTAGGTTATGGCTACACCTTC	CASIRRGGLLGYGYTF
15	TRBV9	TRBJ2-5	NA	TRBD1	TGTGCCAGCAGCGTAGGAGGGACAGGACAAGAGACCCAGTACTTC	CASSVGGTGQETQYF
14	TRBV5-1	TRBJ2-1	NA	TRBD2	TGCGCCAGCAGCTTGGCTCGACTAGCAAATGAGCAGTTCTTC	CASSLARLANEQFF
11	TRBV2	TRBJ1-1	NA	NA	TGTGCCAGCGGCCGGGACACTGAAGCTTTCTTT	CASGRDTEAFF
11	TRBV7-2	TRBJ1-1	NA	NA	TGTGCCAGCAGCTTCTCCAGGGAGGTTTTCTTT	CASSFSREVFF
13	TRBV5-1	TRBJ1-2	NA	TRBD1	TGCGCCAGCAGCCAGACAGGGGACTATGGCTACACCTTC	CASSQTGDYGYTF
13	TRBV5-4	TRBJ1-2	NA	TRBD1	TGTGCCAGCAGCTATACAGGGGGCAATGGCTACACCTTC	CASSYTGGNGYTF
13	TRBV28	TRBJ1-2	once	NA	TGTGCCAGCAGTAACAGGGAGATGGGTGGCTACACCTTC	CASSNREMGGYTF
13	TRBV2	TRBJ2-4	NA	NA	TGTGCCAGCAGTGAAACGTCGCGCCCCATTCAGTACTTC	CASSETSRPIQYF
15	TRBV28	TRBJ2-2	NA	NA	TGTGCCAGCAGACTACCCCTAGGGGAGGCTGTGGAGCTGTTTTTT	CASRLPLGEAVELFF